This T cell receptor (beta chain) was found in a study of molecular identifiers for immune sequencing clone quantification. General study points: It was shown that clones above 20 RNA copies held over 97% of effector molecules, but under 1% in naive cells. Spike-in Jurkat TCR RNA from a single cell reportedly registered among around 1 million naive cells. The sizes of highly expanded clones could be underestimated when identical TCR molecules share a barcode.

This CDR3 has 15 amino acids. Germline CDR1 reads SGHTS; CDR2 reads YDEGEE. Trimming at V came to 0 bases and at J to 7 bases, leaving 6 bases not matched to a gene. This clonotype has a count of ten or more. The antigen is unknown. Isolation of naive CD8 T cells was achieved by sorting on a CD8+CD4-CCR7+CD45RA+ phenotype. TCRdb re-called the PCR reads through MiXCR, storing one row per CDR3 protein. The data contain hundreds of thousands of distinct CDR3 sequences, about 22% of them singletons. The chain carries TRBV5-8 and TRBJ1-5, with TRBD1 matching 8 bases. This receptor was obtained from a human donor in good health. Some libraries in this study had Jurkat cell RNA spiked in. Sequenced sample: naive CD8+ T cells from blood, with Jurkat cell RNA spiked in. The sample's subset: FACS-sorted CD8+CD4-CCR7+CD45RA+ naive T cells. CDR3 in DNA: TGTGCCAGCAGCTTGGGTCAGGGGGCAAACCAGCCCCAGCATTTT. Its translation is CASSLGQGANQPQHF. The variable domain in full, with the rest retrieved from reference TRBV5-8 and TRBJ1-5, is EAGVTQSPTHLIKTRGQQATLRCSPISGHTSVYWYQQALGLGLQFLLWYDEGEERNRGNFPPRFSGRQFPNYSSELNVNALELEDSALYLCASSLGQGANQPQHFGDGTRLSIL.